A single sample gave rise to the 4 T cell receptor beta chains below, sequenced in a study of blood T cell repertoires in COVID-19. Profiling relied on immunoSEQ multiplex PCR, and the TCRdb table lists in-frame clones only, not all of them. The sample carries 180,000 or so clones, about four fifths recorded once. Sequencing used peripheral blood. The receptors derive from a woman between 35 and 50 years old with COVID-19, enrolled during active disease.

This chain joins TRBV9 and TRBJ2-7, with D perhaps TRBD2 (7 bases). Germline V lookup: CDR1 SGDLS, CDR2 YYNGEE. CDR3 size: 19 residues. Trimming stripped 4 bases from V and 0 bases from J, with 26 bases between. CDR3 sequence reads: CASSHPRGGELPSSYEQYF. CDR3 DNA: TGTGCCAGCAGCCACCCAAGGGGGGGGGAACTCCCGAGCTCCTACGAGCAGTACTTC. The full variable domain, completed using reference TRBV9 and TRBJ2-7, is DSGVTQTPKHLITATGQRVTLRCSPRSGDLSVYWYQQSLDQGLQFLIQYYNGEERAKGNILERFSAQQFPDLHSELNLSSLELGDSALYFCASSHPRGGELPSSYEQYFGPGTRLTVT.

The rearrangement joins TRBV27 to TRBJ2-1; 10 positions match TRBD2. Germline V gene lookup returns CDR1 MNHEY and CDR2 SMNVEV (reference sequence). V shed 5 bases, J shed 3 bases, and the junction held 7 bases outside the gene matches. The CDR3 is made up of 16 amino acids. CDR3 region: CASSPLAGGFYNEQFF. Here the CDR3 DNA reads TGTGCCAGCAGTCCATTAGCGGGAGGCTTCTACAATGAGCAGTTCTTC.

This clone was detected only once. The gene calls are TRBV28 and TRBJ2-2, with 9 bases matching TRBD1. This CDR3 is 14 amino acids long. Germline V gives CDR1 MDHEN, CDR2 SYDVKM. The CDR3 sequence is CAHGDREAVGAAFF. The CDR3 nucleotides are TGTGCTCACGGGGACAGGGAGGCCGTAGGGGCTGCGTTTTTT.

CDR3 sequence: CASSLTGSGNTIYF. CDR3 bases: TGTGCCAGTAGTCTGACAGGCTCTGGAAACACCATATATTTT. This chain links TRBV19 with TRBJ1-3; D might be TRBD1 (6 bases). This CDR3 spans 14 amino acids. V was cut by 5 bases and J by 0 bases, with 8 bases left in between. Germline V gene sequence: CDR1 LNHDA, CDR2 SQIVND (reference sequence).